The clone carrying this TCR beta chain was observed a few times. Its antigen remains unknown. The data were taken from a study of T cell repertoires in cytomegalovirus infection. Background on the study: An indication of both CMV infection and matching HLA type came from public TCR beta signatures. Findings and limits, study-wide: The ex vivo response showed dominance by HLA-C-restricted CMV-specific TCR beta clonotypes. Cumulative frequency (of public TCR beta family members) identified carriers of CMV plus the relevant HLA.

In TCRdb, the reads were re-called with MiXCR into one record per CDR3 protein. Of under 250,000 distinct CDR3 sequences in the sample, roughly an eighth were seen once. This sequence was found in a human donor in good health (CMV status not recorded). Some clones in this sample may be carry-over from other donors' samples. The sequencing input was PBMCs.

The CDR3 DNA reads as TGCGCCAGCAGCTTCCGGGTCGCGGAGGGCTACACCTTC. It translates to CASSFRVAEGYTF. V usage is TRBV5-1 and J usage is TRBJ1-2, with unresolved D. CDR1 is SGHRS and CDR2 is YFSETQ in the germline V gene. V lost 2 bases and J 8 bases, leaving 13 bases between the germline ends. The length of the CDR3 is 13 residues.